This TCR beta chain was obtained from a study of T cells in Graves' hyperthyroidism and ophthalmopathy. Study-level information: Peripheral blood was drawn at first diagnosis, prior to all treatment.

Study findings and constraints: Most thyroid clonotypes with frequency above 0.001 were detected in blood.

Amplification of TCR beta CDR3 regions was performed using RNA transcripts as template. A first-round RT-PCR of the TCR CDR3 used the HTBI primer set. MiXCR, applied by TCRdb to the multiplex PCR reads, yields one record per CDR3 protein. This sample carries around 400,000 distinct CDR3 sequences, 20% to 25% of them seen once, and the ten largest clones take less than 75%. The trim removed 7 bases at V and 5 bases at J, leaving 5 bases unmatched. Germline V CDR1 and CDR2: SQVTM, ANQGSEA. The CDR3 is made up of 12 amino acids. Of note for this clonotype: Its antigen remains unidentified.

Calling Graves' hyperthyroidism stable meant ophthalmopathy did not progress within 18 months. Researchers barred patients who had uncontrolled infection, other autoimmune disease, pregnancy or lactation. This clonotype was sampled from a man between 45 and 60 years old with Graves' hyperthyroidism. Material: blood. The chain couples TRBV29-1 to TRBJ1-1; the match to TRBD1 covers 9 bases. This chain's CDR3 is CSALTGGTEAFF. CDR3 DNA sequence: TGCAGCGCACTGACAGGGGGAACTGAAGCTTTCTTT.